The 10 T cell receptor beta chains reported below all come from one sample, sequenced in a study of T cell changes during pregnancy in multiple sclerosis. Generated by immunoSEQ multiplex PCR, the TCRdb table keeps only in-frame clones and is missing some. The sample comprises approximately 53,000 clones, 80% to 95% of which are singletons, and around 0.6% rests with the top ten. Sequenced material: CD4+ T cells from peripheral blood mononuclear cells, taken after pregnancy. Receptors originate from a female donor in good health, enrolled as a control in a pregnancy study.

The CDR3 DNA follows: TGTGCCAGCAGCTTAGATAAGGTAGCGGTTCCCTACGAGCAGTACTTC. Translation gives CASSLDKVAVPYEQYF. This chain uses TRBV11-2 with TRBJ2-7; TRBD2 might be the D (6 bases). Germline values: CDR1 SGHAT, CDR2 FQNNGV. This CDR3 has 16 amino acids. V was clipped by 0 bases and J by 2 bases, with 14 bases between them.

This chain uses TRBV11-3 with TRBJ2-2; 11 bases are shared with TRBD2. Trimming at V came to 2 bases and at J to 4 bases, leaving 3 bases not matched to a gene. This CDR3 region has 16 residues. Germline V CDR1 and CDR2: SGHNT, YENEEA. The CDR3 region has the DNA TGTGCCAGCAGCTTAACTAGCGGGAGCGGCACCGGGGAGCTGTTTTTT. Translating gives CASSLTSGSGTGELFF.

V and J are TRBV7-9 and TRBJ2-5; TRBD1 agrees at 7 bases. The end of the DNA fits TRBJ2-7 better, so the J call may be wrong. Germline CDR1 and CDR2: SEHNR and FQNEAQ (reference sequence). The CDR3 loop spans 15 amino acids. CDR3 nucleotides: TGTGCCAGCAGCTCAAAAGACAGGGTACCGGCCGAGCAGTACTTC. Encoded protein: CASSSKDRVPAEQYF.

This chain connects TRBV5-1 to TRBJ1-1; D call uncertain. Between the trimmed V and J ends, which lost 1 base and 1 base, there was a span of 5 bases. CDR3 length: 13 amino acids. CDR1 and CDR2 from the germline V gene are SGHRS and YFSETQ. The CDR3 region is CASSLLSNTEAFF. The CDR3 DNA follows: TGCGCCAGCAGCTTGCTCTCGAACACTGAAGCTTTCTTT.

The J gene is TRBJ2-6, the V gene TRBV5-6; D may be TRBD1 (6 bases). Germline loops: CDR1 SGHDT, CDR2 YYEEEE. V lost 5 bases and J lost 0, with 15 bases in between. The CDR3 length is 17 residues. Written as DNA, the CDR3 is TGTGCCAGCAGTCGAAAATACAGGGTCTCTGGGGCCAACGTCCTGACTTTC. Translation: CASSRKYRVSGANVLTF. Using reference TRBV5-6 and TRBJ2-6 for the parts outside the CDR3, the full variable domain is DAGVTQSPTHLIKTRGQQVTLRCSPKSGHDTVSWYQQALGQGPQFIFQYYEEEERQRGNFPDRFSGHQFPNYSSELNVNALLLGDSALYLCASSRKYRVSGANVLTFGAGSRLTVL.

The chain combines TRBV5-1 with TRBJ2-2; 7 bases line up with TRBD1. CDR3 length equals 13 residues. The V gene's germline CDR1 is SGHRS and CDR2 YFSETQ. With V trimmed by 2 bases and J by 6 bases, 1 base remained unmatched. For the CDR3, the DNA is TGCGCCAGCAGCTTACAGGGGTCCGGGGAGCTGTTTTTT. Its translation: CASSLQGSGELFF.

The chain employs TRBV5-4 and TRBJ1-2, with D perhaps matching TRBD1 (5 bases). Germline V gene sequence: CDR1 SGHNT, CDR2 YYREEE (reference sequence). The V end was cut by 2 bases, the J end by 4 bases, with 9 bases between. The CDR3 runs to 13 residues. CDR3 sequence reads: CASSFTGVYGYTF. CDR3 bases: TGTGCCAGCAGCTTCACAGGAGTCTATGGCTACACCTTC.

The chain combines TRBV18 with TRBJ2-7; D is uncertain. The V end lost 6 bases, the J end lost 2 bases, and 17 bases lay between the germline ends. The CDR3 length is 15 residues. CDR1 and CDR2 (germline): KGHSH, LQKENI. This CDR3 is CASSPFRAQTYEQYF. CDR3 DNA sequence: TGTGCCAGCTCGCCATTCCGAGCACAGACCTACGAGCAGTACTTC.

This chain links TRBV28 with TRBJ2-7, with 10 bases fitting TRBD2. The CDR3 extends over 15 amino acids. The ends lost 6 bases at V and 5 bases at J; junction bases unmatched: 10. From germline, CDR1 is MDHEN and CDR2 SYDVKM. CDR3 protein: CASSLLGAGGNEQYF. The CDR3 nucleotides are TGTGCCAGCAGCCTACTCGGAGCGGGAGGGAACGAGCAGTACTTC.

The rearrangement links TRBV4-1 to TRBJ1-2; D may be TRBD1 (5 bases). V lost 2 bases and J lost 4, with 14 bases in between. The CDR3 totals 15 residues. In germline, CDR1 is MGHRA, CDR2 YSYEKL. The CDR3 region has the DNA TGCGCCAGCAGCCAACTTAAAGGGGAAGTCTATGGCTACACCTTC. It encodes CASSQLKGEVYGYTF.